Presented here are 18 T cell receptor beta chains from one specimen sequenced in a study of blood T cell repertoires in COVID-19. Data came from immunoSEQ multiplex PCR; TCRdb stores just in-frame clones and leaves some out. The sample holds 70,000 or so clones, roughly 91% seen once. The sample consisted of peripheral blood. These receptors were taken from a woman of 80 years or more with active or convalescent COVID-19.

The V call is TRBV5-5, the J call TRBJ1-5; no firm D call. V shed 4 bases and J shed 2 bases, with 16 bases lying between them. This CDR3 has 16 residues. In germline, CDR1 is SGHKS, CDR2 YYEKEE (reference sequence). CDR3 sequence: CASSPEGWVGNQPQHF. DNA of the CDR3: TGTGCCAGCAGCCCGGAGGGTTGGGTTGGCAATCAGCCCCAGCATTTT.

This chain uses TRBV6-5 with TRBJ2-2, with D unclear. V lost 3 bases, J lost 3 bases, and 5 bases lay in between. Germline values: CDR1 MNHEY, CDR2 SVGAGI. This CDR3 is built from 13 residues. CDR3 sequence (DNA): TGTGCCAGCAGTTATACACACACCGGGGAGCTGTTTTTT. The encoded protein is CASSYTHTGELFF.

The J gene is TRBJ1-1, the V gene TRBV6-6; a weak D match, TRBD1 (6 bases). Germline loops: CDR1 MNHNY, CDR2 SVGAGI (reference sequence). V gave up 4 bases and J gave up 4 bases, with 10 bases separating them. This CDR3 has 13 amino acids. The CDR3 sequence is CASSSRGTTEAFF. The CDR3 region has the DNA TGTGCCAGCAGTTCCAGGGGTACCACTGAAGCTTTCTTT.

V is TRBV19 and J is TRBJ1-2, with D unclear. Germline V gives CDR1 LNHDA, CDR2 SQIVND (reference sequence). The CDR3 sequence is 15 residues long. V lost 0 bases and J 3 bases, leaving 11 bases between the germline ends. CDR3 DNA sequence: TGTGCCAGTAGTATAGAGGGCAGCGGGGACTATGGCTACACCTTC. Its translation: CASSIEGSGDYGYTF.

The chain joins TRBV19 to TRBJ1-1; D unclear. CDR3 length: 11 amino acids. The V end lost 9 bases, the J end lost 1 base, and 6 bases lay between the germline ends. Germline V gene lookup returns CDR1 LNHDA and CDR2 SQIVND (reference sequence). The CDR3 spells CASTQNTEAFF. In nucleotides, the CDR3 is TGTGCCAGCACACAGAACACTGAAGCTTTCTTT.

The chain joins TRBV29-1 to TRBJ1-5; possibly TRBD1 for D (6 bases). There are 13 residues in the CDR3. Germline loops: CDR1 SQVTM, CDR2 ANQGSEA. V was cut by 5 bases and J by 4 bases, with 12 bases left in between. CDR3 DNA sequence: TGCAGCGTTCAGCCAGGGGAGAATCAGCCCCAGCATTTT. It translates to CSVQPGENQPQHF.

The chain uses TRBV7-6 and TRBJ2-2; D is undetermined. This CDR3 comprises 17 residues. Trimming removed 0 bases at V and 4 bases at J, with 15 bases between. CDR1 and CDR2 from the germline V gene are SGHVS and FNYEAQ. The CDR3 region is CASSLALAATSTGELFF. DNA for the CDR3: TGTGCCAGCAGCTTAGCGCTGGCGGCCACGAGCACCGGGGAGCTGTTTTTT. Complete variable domain (other parts from reference TRBV7-6 and TRBJ2-2): GAGVSQSPRYKVTKRGQDVALRCDPISGHVSLYWYRQALGQGPEFLTYFNYEAQQDKSGLPNDRFSAERPEGSISTLTIQRTEQRDSAMYRCASSLALAATSTGELFFGEGSRLTVL.

The rearrangement links TRBV5-4 to TRBJ2-7, with D possibly matching TRBD2 (6 bases). Trimming took off 4 bases at V and 2 bases at J, with 16 bases between the two ends. The CDR3 covers 15 residues. Germline V lookup: CDR1 SGHNT, CDR2 YYREEE (reference sequence). CDR3 DNA: TGTGCCAGCAGCCCGGGGGACGGTGGAGCCTACGAGCAGTACTTC. Translation gives CASSPGDGGAYEQYF.

The genes are TRBV30 and TRBJ2-2; D ambiguous. Germline V gives CDR1 GTSNPN, CDR2 SVGIG (reference sequence). V shed 4 bases and J shed 6 bases, with 9 bases lying between them. The CDR3 consists of 12 residues. Written as DNA, the CDR3 is TGTGCCTGGACCCGAGCGTCCGGGGAGCTGTTTTTT. This codes for CAWTRASGELFF.

This chain links TRBV30 with TRBJ1-2; 10 nucleotides match TRBD1. Germline-derived CDR1 and CDR2 are GTSNPN and SVGIG (reference sequence). The CDR3 length is 14 residues. After removal of 2 bases from V and 8 bases from J, the junction contained 8 bases not matched to a gene. CDR3 sequence (DNA): TGTGCCTGGAGTAAGGACAGGGGGGAGACAGGCTACACCTTC. Translating gives CAWSKDRGETGYTF.

V usage is TRBV6-2 or TRBV6-3 and J usage is TRBJ2-3; TRBD1 aligns across 7 bases. This CDR3 comprises 15 residues. The V gene end was trimmed by 3 bases and the J gene end by 3 bases; junction bases not matched to a gene: 6. Germline V gene data show CDR1 as MNHEY and CDR2 as SVGEGT. The DNA for the CDR3 is TGTGCCAGCAGTTATTCGGAACAGGGGACAGATACGCAGTATTTT. Its translation is CASSYSEQGTDTQYF.

This chain uses TRBV2 with TRBJ1-2; TRBD1 is a possible D gene (5 bases). The germline V and J ends were trimmed by 6 bases and 8 bases, with 13 bases remaining between them. This CDR3 is 12 amino acids long. The V gene's germline CDR1 is SNHLY and CDR2 FYNNEI. CDR3 in amino acids: CASRDSARGYTF. DNA for the CDR3: TGTGCCAGCAGAGACAGCGCCCGCGGCTACACCTTC. The variable domain in full, completed from reference TRBV2 and TRBJ1-2, reads EPEVTQTPSHQVTQMGQEVILRCVPISNHLYFYWYRQILGQKVEFLVSFYNNEISEKSEIFDDQFSVERPDGSNFTLKIRSTKLEDSAMYFCASRDSARGYTFGSGTRLTVV.

In regard to this clone: The sample has other DNA sequences that encode this CDR3 too. The chain has TRBV5-6 and TRBJ1-2; weak D call: TRBD1 (6 bases). The CDR3 runs to 13 residues. Germline CDR1 is SGHDT and CDR2 is YYEEEE. Trimming left V 0 bases short and J 5 bases short, with 8 bases between. CDR3 residues: CASSLGRGYGYTF. The CDR3 coding sequence is TGTGCCAGCAGCTTGGGCAGGGGATATGGCTACACCTTC.

The chain employs TRBV15 and TRBJ2-3; TRBD2 agrees at 8 bases. J lost 0 bases, V lost 8 bases, and 7 bases had no gene match. The germline gives CDR1 LNHNV, CDR2 YYDKDF (reference sequence). This CDR3 is 15 amino acids long. DNA of the CDR3: TGTGCCACCCGCCGCGGGGGGCCCAGCACAGATACGCAGTATTTT. Protein product: CATRRGGPSTDTQYF.

The rearrangement joins TRBV10-3 to TRBJ1-2; 8 positions match TRBD1. Germline lookup yields CDR1 ENHRY and CDR2 SYGVKD. The CDR3 has 17 amino acids. The V segment lost 0 bases and the J segment 0 bases; nucleotides outside the gene matches: 6. The CDR3 bases are TGTGCCATCAGTGAGTCGCGGACAGGGCAAACTAACTATGGCTACACCTTC. Amino acids: CAISESRTGQTNYGYTF.

The rearrangement uses TRBV5-4 and TRBJ2-5; 11 bases map to TRBD2. Germline V gene data show CDR1 as SGHNT and CDR2 as YYREEE (reference sequence). The CDR3 contains 14 residues. V shed 6 bases and J 5 bases; nucleotides not matched to a gene: 6. The CDR3 protein is CASTLAGGQETQYF. DNA for the CDR3: TGTGCCAGCACCTTAGCGGGGGGGCAGGAGACCCAGTACTTC. The whole variable domain, remainder taken from reference TRBV5-4 and TRBJ2-5, is ETGVTQSPTHLIKTRGQQVTLRCSSQSGHNTVSWYQQALGQGPQFIFQYYREEENGRGNFPPRFSGLQFPNYSSELNVNALELDDSALYLCASTLAGGQETQYFGPGTRLLVL.

A few counts support this clone. This chain joins TRBV28 and TRBJ2-7; tentatively, D is TRBD2 (6 bases). CDR3 length: 13 amino acids. Germline V gives CDR1 MDHEN, CDR2 SYDVKM. Trimming took off 6 bases at V and 2 bases at J, with 11 bases between the two ends. The CDR3 DNA follows: TGTGCCAGCAGCTCGGGGGTGGCCTACGAGCAGTACTTC. Translating it yields CASSSGVAYEQYF.

V is TRBV3-1 (or the pseudogene TRBV3-2) and J is TRBJ1-4, with D maybe TRBD1 (5 bases). Trimming took off 6 bases at V and 6 bases at J, with 11 bases between the two ends. This CDR3 has 13 amino acids. Germline-derived CDR1 and CDR2 are LGHDT and YNNKEL (reference sequence). CDR3 coding DNA: TGTGCCAGCAGTCGGGGGGGACATGAAAAACTGTTTTTT. Translation: CASSRGGHEKLFF.